The 15 T cell receptor beta chains given below trace back to one sample, sequenced in a study of blood T cell repertoires in COVID-19. This table comes from immunoSEQ multiplex PCR, and its TCRdb copy is limited to in-frame clones, with some not included. This sample has about 300,000 clones, with nearly 90% found just once. The specimen sequenced was peripheral blood. These receptors were taken from a woman aged 25 to 39 with COVID-19, enrolled during active disease.

The chain joins TRBV15 to TRBJ2-1, with 8 bases identical to TRBD2. CDR1 is LNHNV, CDR2 YYDKDF, per germline (reference sequence). Trimming cost V 1 base and J 2 bases; bases outside gene matches: 4. The length of the CDR3 is 16 residues. The CDR3 here is CATSRGRGAPYNEQFF. CDR3 nucleotide sequence: TGTGCCACCAGCAGAGGGCGGGGGGCCCCCTACAATGAGCAGTTCTTC.

This chain joins TRBV5-1 and TRBJ1-2, with TRBD1 matching over 11 bases. This CDR3 is built from 15 residues. CDR1 and CDR2 from the germline V gene are SGHRS and YFSETQ. Trimming removed 3 bases from V and 8 bases from J; junction bases left unmatched: 9. CDR3 amino acids: CASSWGQGDFYGYTF. For the CDR3, the DNA is TGCGCCAGCAGCTGGGGACAGGGGGACTTTTACGGCTACACCTTC.

V usage is TRBV19 and J usage is TRBJ1-1, with 7 bases matching TRBD1. The CDR3 covers 14 residues. Germline CDR1 is LNHDA and CDR2 is SQIVND (reference sequence). Trimming took 6 bases from V and 11 from J; bases not matched to a gene: 15. In nucleotides, the CDR3 is TGTGCCAGTAGGGCAACCATTGCACAGGGGAAGGCTTTCTTT. Translation gives CASRATIAQGKAFF.

CDR3 amino acids: CASSLLLNTEAFF. The CDR3 nucleotides read TGTGCCAGCAGTCTACTTTTGAACACTGAAGCTTTCTTT. This chain links TRBV6-5 with TRBJ1-1; no reliable D call. Trimming pared 5 bases from V and 0 bases from J, leaving 7 bases between. The CDR3 spans 13 residues. Per germline, CDR1 MNHEY and CDR2 SVGAGI.

This clone was counted once. The J gene is TRBJ2-7, the V gene TRBV7-8, with D unresolved. The length of the CDR3 is 12 residues. V was clipped by 3 bases and J by 7 bases, with 10 bases between them. Germline V lookup: CDR1 SGHVS, CDR2 FQNEAQ. The CDR3 DNA sequence: TGTGCCAGCAGCTTTACCCCCGGGGAGCAGTACGTC. It specifies CASSFTPGEQYV.

The chain employs TRBV30 and TRBJ2-3, with D unclear. Germline CDR1 GTSNPN, CDR2 SVGIG (reference sequence). V lost 3 bases and J 2 bases, leaving 9 bases between the germline ends. CDR3 length equals 13 residues. The CDR3 DNA reads as TGTGCCTGGAGCCTAGGTGACACAGATACGCAGTATTTT. Protein: CAWSLGDTDTQYF.

The chain uses TRBV5-1 and TRBJ2-1, with a tentative D call TRBD2 (6 bases). Trimming shortened V by 0 bases and J by 1 base, and 8 bases separated the two germline ends. The V gene's germline CDR1 is SGHRS and CDR2 YFSETQ. The CDR3 sequence is 15 residues long. In DNA, the CDR3 is TGCGCCAGCAGCTTGGTTGCGGGGTCCTACAATGAGCAGTTCTTC. Translating it yields CASSLVAGSYNEQFF.

The chain's CDR3 is CSVEYLGRNTEAFF. The DNA for the CDR3 is TGCAGCGTTGAATATCTAGGGAGGAACACTGAAGCTTTCTTT. V gene TRBV29-1 combines with J gene TRBJ1-1; D is uncertain. The ends were cut back, 2 bases at V and 1 base at J, with 11 bases in the middle. Looked up from germline, CDR1 is SQVTM and CDR2 is ANQGSEA. This CDR3 spans 14 amino acids.

This chain joins TRBV7-2 and TRBJ2-1, with 8 bases that match TRBD1. The germline gives CDR1 SGHTA, CDR2 FQGNSA. The junction had 2 bases not matched to a gene; V was cut back by 3 bases and J by 4 bases. The CDR3 extends over 14 amino acids. The CDR3 coding sequence is TGTGCCAGCAGCTTCGACAGGGGTTACAATGAGCAGTTCTTC. Amino acid sequence: CASSFDRGYNEQFF.

The chain employs TRBV4-3 and TRBJ2-1; 9 bases are shared with TRBD2. CDR3 length: 15 amino acids. V trimming: 5 bases; J trimming: 0 bases; junction bases outside the gene matches: 2. Germline-derived CDR1 and CDR2 are LGHNA and YSLEER. The CDR3 DNA follows: TGCGCCAGCAGCATGGGACTAGCCTCCTACAATGAGCAGTTCTTC. It translates to CASSMGLASYNEQFF.

The chain has TRBV6-6 and TRBJ1-2, with 12 bases that match TRBD1. There are 16 residues in the CDR3. The germline V gene encodes CDR1 MNHNY and CDR2 SVGAGI (reference sequence). Trimming removed 5 bases from V and 6 bases from J; junction bases left unmatched: 10. CDR3 amino acids: CASSPIAGQGANGYTF. CDR3 nucleotide sequence: TGTGCCAGCAGTCCCATCGCGGGACAGGGGGCGAATGGCTACACCTTC.

The chain joins TRBV24-1 to TRBJ2-1; 12 bases line up with TRBD2. The CDR3 is made up of 16 amino acids. V lost 7 bases to trimming and J lost 7 bases; unmatched junction nucleotides: 10. Germline V gene data show CDR1 as KGHDR and CDR2 as SFDVKD. DNA of the CDR3: TGTGCCACCAGCCTAGCGGGGGGGCCTTTCAGAAATGAGCAGTTCTTC. It yields the protein CATSLAGGPFRNEQFF.

This clone appeared a few times. The rearrangement links TRBV7-9 to TRBJ2-3, with D possibly TRBD1 on 6 matching bases. Germline assignment: CDR1 SEHNR and CDR2 FQNEAQ (reference sequence). The CDR3 covers 15 residues. V dropped 0 bases and J dropped 4 bases, with 11 bases sitting between them. CDR3 bases: TGTGCCAGCAGCTTAGCACTACAGGGCTCAGATACGCAGTATTTT. Its protein is CASSLALQGSDTQYF.

This clone was recorded once. The rearrangement links TRBV3-1 (or the pseudogene TRBV3-2) to TRBJ1-5, with a weak D call TRBD1 (6 bases). Germline V gene sequence: CDR1 LGHDT, CDR2 YNNKEL (reference sequence). The length of the CDR3 is 13 residues. V lost 4 bases and J 6 bases, leaving 10 bases between the germline ends. In nucleotides, the CDR3 is TGTGCCAGCAGCCGCCAACAGGGTCAGCCCCAGCATTTT. As protein: CASSRQQGQPQHF.

The CDR3 DNA reads TGTGCCAGCAGCCAAGATTGGGACAGCCCTGAAGCTTTCTTT. Translating it yields CASSQDWDSPEAFF. This chain links TRBV3-1 (or the pseudogene TRBV3-2) with TRBJ1-1; 7 positions match TRBD1. V was pared by 0 bases and J by 6 bases, with 4 bases of the junction left unmatched. Germline CDR1 LGHDT, CDR2 YNNKEL (reference sequence). The CDR3 is 14 amino acids.